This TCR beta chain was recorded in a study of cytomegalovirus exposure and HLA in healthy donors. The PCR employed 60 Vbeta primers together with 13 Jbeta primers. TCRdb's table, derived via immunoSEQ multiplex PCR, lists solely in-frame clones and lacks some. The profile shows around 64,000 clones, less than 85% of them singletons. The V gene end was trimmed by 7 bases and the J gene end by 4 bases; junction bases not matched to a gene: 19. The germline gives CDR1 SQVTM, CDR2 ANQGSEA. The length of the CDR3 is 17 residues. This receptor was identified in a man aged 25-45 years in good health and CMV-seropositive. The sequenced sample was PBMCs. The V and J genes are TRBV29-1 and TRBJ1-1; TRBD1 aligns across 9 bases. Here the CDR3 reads CSAQHRPGQGHRTEAFF. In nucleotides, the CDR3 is TGCAGCGCCCAACATCGCCCGGGACAGGGCCATCGCACTGAAGCTTTCTTT.